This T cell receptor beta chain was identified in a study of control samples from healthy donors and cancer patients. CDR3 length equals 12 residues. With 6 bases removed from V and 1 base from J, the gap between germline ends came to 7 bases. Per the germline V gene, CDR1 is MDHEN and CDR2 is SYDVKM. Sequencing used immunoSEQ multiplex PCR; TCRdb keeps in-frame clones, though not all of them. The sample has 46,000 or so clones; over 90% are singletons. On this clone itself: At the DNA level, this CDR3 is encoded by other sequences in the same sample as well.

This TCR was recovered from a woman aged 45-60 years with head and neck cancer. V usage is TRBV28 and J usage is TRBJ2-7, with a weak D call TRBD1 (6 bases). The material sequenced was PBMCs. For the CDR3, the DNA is TGTGCCAGCAGACAGGGATCCTACGAGCAGTACTTC. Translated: CASRQGSYEQYF.